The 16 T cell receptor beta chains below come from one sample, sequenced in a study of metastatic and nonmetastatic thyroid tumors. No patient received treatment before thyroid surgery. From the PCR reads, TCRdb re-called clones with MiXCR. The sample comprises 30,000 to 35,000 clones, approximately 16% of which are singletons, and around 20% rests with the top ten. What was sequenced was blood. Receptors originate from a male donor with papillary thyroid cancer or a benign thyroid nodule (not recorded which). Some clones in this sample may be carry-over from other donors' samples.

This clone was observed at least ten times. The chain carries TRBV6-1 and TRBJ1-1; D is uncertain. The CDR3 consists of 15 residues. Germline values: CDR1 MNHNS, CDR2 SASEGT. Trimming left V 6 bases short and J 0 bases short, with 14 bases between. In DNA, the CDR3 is TGTGCCAGCAGGTCCTCGGAGACAATGAACACTGAAGCTTTCTTT. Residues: CASRSSETMNTEAFF.

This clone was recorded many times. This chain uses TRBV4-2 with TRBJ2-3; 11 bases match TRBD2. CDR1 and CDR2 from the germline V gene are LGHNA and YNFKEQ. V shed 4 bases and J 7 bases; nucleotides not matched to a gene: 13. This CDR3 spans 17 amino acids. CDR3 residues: CASSLLSTSGSMYTQYF. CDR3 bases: TGTGCCAGCAGCCTACTCTCTACTAGCGGGAGCATGTATACGCAGTATTTT.

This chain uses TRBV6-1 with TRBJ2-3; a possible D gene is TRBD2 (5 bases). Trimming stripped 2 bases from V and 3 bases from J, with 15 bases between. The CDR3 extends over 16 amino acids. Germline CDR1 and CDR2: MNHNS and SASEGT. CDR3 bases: TGTGCCAGCAGTGAAAGCCAGAGGGCCCTGACAGATACGCAGTATTTT. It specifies CASSESQRALTDTQYF.

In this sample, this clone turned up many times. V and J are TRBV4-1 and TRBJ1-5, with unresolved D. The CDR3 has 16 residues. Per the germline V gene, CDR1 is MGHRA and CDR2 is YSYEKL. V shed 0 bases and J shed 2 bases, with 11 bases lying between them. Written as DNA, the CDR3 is TGCGCCAGCAGCCAAGAGCCGGGCGGACGCAATCAGCCCCAGCATTTT. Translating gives CASSQEPGGRNQPQHF.

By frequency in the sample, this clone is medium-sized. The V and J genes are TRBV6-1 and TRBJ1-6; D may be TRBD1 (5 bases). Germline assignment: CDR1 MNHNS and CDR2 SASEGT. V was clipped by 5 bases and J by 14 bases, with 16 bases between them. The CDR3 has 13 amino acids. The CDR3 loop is CASSSYSGTTLHF. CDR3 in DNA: TGTGCCAGCAGTTCGTACAGTGGGACGACCCTCCACTTT.

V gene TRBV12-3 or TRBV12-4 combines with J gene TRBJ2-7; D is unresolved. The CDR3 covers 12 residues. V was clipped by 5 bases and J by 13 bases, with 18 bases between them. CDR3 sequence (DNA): TGTGCCAGCAGTCCATCGTCCCTCCTGGCCTACTTC. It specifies CASSPSSLLAYF.

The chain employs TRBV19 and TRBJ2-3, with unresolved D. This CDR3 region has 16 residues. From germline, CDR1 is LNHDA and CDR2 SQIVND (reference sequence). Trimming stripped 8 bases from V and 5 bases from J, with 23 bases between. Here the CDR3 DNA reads TGTGCCAGTCGTGGCACCCTCTCCGGTCGGAAAGATACGCAGTATTTT. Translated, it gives CASRGTLSGRKDTQYF.

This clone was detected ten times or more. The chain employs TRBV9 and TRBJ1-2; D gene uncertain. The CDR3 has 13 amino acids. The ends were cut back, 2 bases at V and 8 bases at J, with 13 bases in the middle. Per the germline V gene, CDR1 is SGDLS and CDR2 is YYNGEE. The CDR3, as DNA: TGTGCCAGCAGCGTTAGTACCGCGGAGGGCTACACCTTC. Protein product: CASSVSTAEGYTF.

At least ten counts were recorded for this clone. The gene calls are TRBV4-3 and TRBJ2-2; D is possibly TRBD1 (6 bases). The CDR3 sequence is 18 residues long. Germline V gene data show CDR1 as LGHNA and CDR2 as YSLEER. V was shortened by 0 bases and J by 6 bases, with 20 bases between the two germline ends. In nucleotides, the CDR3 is TGCGCCAGCAGCCAAGACATCTTAGCCCTCGGACAGTCCGGGGAGCTGTTTTTT. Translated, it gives CASSQDILALGQSGELFF.

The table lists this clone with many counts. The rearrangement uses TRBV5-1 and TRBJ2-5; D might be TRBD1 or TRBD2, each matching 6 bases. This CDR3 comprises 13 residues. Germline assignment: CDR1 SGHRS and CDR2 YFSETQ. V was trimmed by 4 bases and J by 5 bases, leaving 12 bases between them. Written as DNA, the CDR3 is TGCGCCAGCAGCCCGGTGGGGGGCGAGACCCAGTACTTC. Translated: CASSPVGGETQYF.

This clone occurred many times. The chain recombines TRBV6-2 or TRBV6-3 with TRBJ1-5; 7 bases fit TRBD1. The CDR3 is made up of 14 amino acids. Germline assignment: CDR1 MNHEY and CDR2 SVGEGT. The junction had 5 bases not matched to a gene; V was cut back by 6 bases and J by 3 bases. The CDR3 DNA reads TGTGCCAGCAGGTGGACAGGCTACAATCAGCCCCAGCATTTT. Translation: CASRWTGYNQPQHF.

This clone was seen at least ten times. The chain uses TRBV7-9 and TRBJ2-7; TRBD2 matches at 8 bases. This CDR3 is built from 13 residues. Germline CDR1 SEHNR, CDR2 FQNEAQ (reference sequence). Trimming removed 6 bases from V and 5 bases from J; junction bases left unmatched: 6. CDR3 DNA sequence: TGTGCCAGCAGAAGCGGGAGTTCCCACGAGCAGTACTTC. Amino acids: CASRSGSSHEQYF.

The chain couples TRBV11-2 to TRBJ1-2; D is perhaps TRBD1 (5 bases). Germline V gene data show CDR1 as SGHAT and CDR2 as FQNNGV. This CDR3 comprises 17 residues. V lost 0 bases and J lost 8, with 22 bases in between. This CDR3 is CASSLERRETRAEGYTF. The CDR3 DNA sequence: TGTGCCAGCAGCTTAGAACGGCGGGAAACCAGGGCGGAAGGCTACACCTTC.

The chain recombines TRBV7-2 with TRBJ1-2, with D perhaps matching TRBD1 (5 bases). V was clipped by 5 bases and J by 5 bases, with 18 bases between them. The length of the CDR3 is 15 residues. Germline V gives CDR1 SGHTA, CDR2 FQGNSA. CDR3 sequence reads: CASSPRGVHSYGYTF. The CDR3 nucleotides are TGTGCCAGCAGCCCCCGGGGGGTCCACAGTTATGGCTACACCTTC.

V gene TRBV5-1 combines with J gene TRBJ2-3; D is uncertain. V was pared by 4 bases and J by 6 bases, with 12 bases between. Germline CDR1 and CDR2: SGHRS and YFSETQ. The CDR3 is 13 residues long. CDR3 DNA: TGCGCCAGCAGCAACGAAGCGAGGGATACGCAGTATTTT. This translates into CASSNEARDTQYF.

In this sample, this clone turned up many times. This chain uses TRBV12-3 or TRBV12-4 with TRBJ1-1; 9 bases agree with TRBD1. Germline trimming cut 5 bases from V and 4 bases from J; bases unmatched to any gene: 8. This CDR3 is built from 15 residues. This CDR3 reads CASSPGQGGSTEAFF. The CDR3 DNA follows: TGTGCCAGCAGTCCGGGACAGGGAGGTAGCACTGAAGCTTTCTTT.